The present TCR beta chain was sequenced within a study of monozygotic twins with inflammatory bowel disease. TCRdb reprocessed the 5' RACE reads; each CDR3 protein has one entry and no DNA is given. The sample has 150,000 or so distinct CDR3 sequences. Study-wide points: Especially with disease activity, IBD patients shared fewer clonotypes with others than healthy twins did.

The CDR3 contains 13 residues. Germline V gene lookup returns CDR1 SEHNR and CDR2 FQNEAQ (reference sequence). Note on this clonotype: Its target is unknown.

This TCR came from a human donor with ulcerative colitis or Crohn's disease, or a healthy co-twin of an affected twin (not recorded which). Material for sequencing was blood. V usage is TRBV7-9 and J usage is TRBJ2-3; TCRdb proposes TRBD2, but this gene call is untestable without DNA. This chain's CDR3 is CATTEGQTDTQYF.